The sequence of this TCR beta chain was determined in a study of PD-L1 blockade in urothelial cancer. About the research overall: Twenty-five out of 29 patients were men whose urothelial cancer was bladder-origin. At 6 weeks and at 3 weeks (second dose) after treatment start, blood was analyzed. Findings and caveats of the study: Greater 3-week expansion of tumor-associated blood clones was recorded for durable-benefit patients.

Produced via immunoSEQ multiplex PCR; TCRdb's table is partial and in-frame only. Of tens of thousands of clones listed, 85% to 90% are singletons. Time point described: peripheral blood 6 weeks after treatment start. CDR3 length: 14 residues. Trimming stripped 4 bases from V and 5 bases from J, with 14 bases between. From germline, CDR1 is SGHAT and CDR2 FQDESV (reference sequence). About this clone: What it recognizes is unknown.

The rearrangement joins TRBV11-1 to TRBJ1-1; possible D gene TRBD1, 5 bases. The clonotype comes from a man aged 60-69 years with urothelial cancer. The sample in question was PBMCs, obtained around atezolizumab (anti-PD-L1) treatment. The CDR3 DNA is TGTGCCAGCAGCTCTGACAGTATGGGAACTGAAGCTTTCTTT. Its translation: CASSSDSMGTEAFF.